These 25 T cell receptor beta chains were all obtained from the same sample, sequenced in a study of blood T cell repertoires in COVID-19. Using immunoSEQ multiplex PCR, the repertoire was profiled, and TCRdb retains in-frame clones only, with some absent. Of about 300,000 clones in the sample, 86% were seen once. The specimen sequenced was peripheral blood. All receptors come from a woman aged 50 to 60 with acute or convalescent COVID-19.

The chain is built from TRBV29-1 and TRBJ1-4, with TRBD1 matching 11 bases. Germline V gives CDR1 SQVTM, CDR2 ANQGSEA. V was pared by 7 bases and J by 7 bases, with 2 bases of the junction left unmatched. The CDR3 extends over 12 amino acids. The CDR3, as DNA: TGCAGCGCTGGGACAGGGGGTGAAAAACTGTTTTTT. Translated, it gives CSAGTGGEKLFF.

V and J are TRBV19 and TRBJ1-2; 7 nucleotides match TRBD1. Trimming cost V 3 bases and J 2 bases; bases outside gene matches: 3. Germline-derived CDR1 and CDR2 are LNHDA and SQIVND (reference sequence). This CDR3 region has 14 residues. The CDR3 sequence: CASSMGQPNYGYTF. In DNA form, the CDR3 reads TGTGCCAGTAGTATGGGACAGCCGAACTATGGCTACACCTTC. The variable domain in full, completed from reference TRBV19 and TRBJ1-2, reads DGGITQSPKYLFRKEGQNVTLSCEQNLNHDAMYWYRQDPGQGLRLIYYSQIVNDFQKGDIAEGYSVSREKKESFPLTVTSAQKNPTAFYLCASSMGQPNYGYTFGSGTRLTVV.

The chain carries TRBV9 and TRBJ2-7, with 7 bases fitting TRBD1. The V gene end was trimmed by 0 bases and the J gene end by 1 base; junction bases not matched to a gene: 7. This CDR3 is built from 16 residues. CDR1 and CDR2 from the germline V gene are SGDLS and YYNGEE. DNA for the CDR3: TGTGCCAGCAGCGTAGGCCAGGGGGTCGCATCCTACGAGCAGTACTTC. Its translation is CASSVGQGVASYEQYF.

The chain is built from TRBV18 and TRBJ2-6; 10 bases match TRBD2. Germline V gene data show CDR1 as KGHSH and CDR2 as LQKENI. This CDR3 contains 18 residues. Unmatched junction bases numbered 6, after V lost 4 bases and J lost 0 bases. The CDR3 DNA reads TGTGCCAGCTCACAAACTACTAGCGGGATCTCTGGGGCCAACGTCCTGACTTTC. Translating gives CASSQTTSGISGANVLTF. Looking up the rest from reference TRBV18 and TRBJ2-6 gives the full variable domain: NAGVMQNPRHLVRRRGQEARLRCSPMKGHSHVYWYRQLPEEGLKFMVYLQKENIIDESGMPKERFSAEFPKEGPSILRIQQVVRGDSAAYFCASSQTTSGISGANVLTFGAGSRLTVL.

The chain has TRBV11-2 and TRBJ2-1; TRBD2 matches 8 bases. Germline CDR1 SGHAT, CDR2 FQNNGV. The V gene end was trimmed by 0 bases and the J gene end by 0 bases; junction bases not matched to a gene: 10. The CDR3 is made up of 19 amino acids. CDR3 in amino acids: CASSLEALREGSSYNEQFF. The CDR3 DNA is TGTGCCAGCAGCTTAGAAGCCCTACGGGAGGGGAGCTCCTACAATGAGCAGTTCTTC.

The CDR3 sequence: CASSEGTGTYNEQFF. The CDR3 DNA reads TGTGCCAGCAGCGAGGGGACTGGTACATACAATGAGCAGTTCTTC. The chain uses TRBV9 and TRBJ2-1, with D possibly TRBD2 on 6 matching bases. V lost 3 bases and J lost 4, with 14 bases in between. The CDR3 has 15 amino acids. Germline CDR1 reads SGDLS; CDR2 reads YYNGEE.

The chain links TRBV19 to TRBJ1-1; 7 nucleotides line up with TRBD1. The CDR3 extends over 14 amino acids. Germline loops: CDR1 LNHDA, CDR2 SQIVND (reference sequence). With V trimmed by 3 bases and J by 5 bases, 6 bases remained unmatched. The chain's CDR3 is CASSIATGKTEAFF. CDR3 DNA: TGTGCCAGTAGTATCGCGACAGGGAAGACTGAAGCTTTCTTT.

This chain joins TRBV6-5 and TRBJ2-2; TRBD2 is a possible D gene (6 bases). V was trimmed by 5 bases and J by 6 bases, leaving 13 bases between them. The CDR3 has 14 amino acids. The germline CDR1 and CDR2 sequences are MNHEY and SVGAGI. DNA of the CDR3: TGTGCCAGCAGTAAGGGGACTCATCCCGGGGAGCTGTTTTTT. Translating it yields CASSKGTHPGELFF.

The chain couples TRBV21-1 to TRBJ2-2; the D call in the table, TRBD2, was not verified against the DNA. TRBV21-1 is a recognized pseudogene. The length of the CDR3 is 12 residues. CDR3 sequence: CARLAGAGELFF. The CDR3, as DNA: TGTGCCAGACTAGCGGGAGCCGGGGAGCTGTTTTTT.

This chain joins TRBV11-2 and TRBJ2-7, with 7 bases aligning to TRBD2. The CDR3 has 19 amino acids. Germline loops: CDR1 SGHAT, CDR2 FQNNGV. The V and J ends lost 4 bases and 2 bases, in that order; junction bases with no gene match: 20. CDR3 sequence reads: CASSSSSAGFSFLAYEQYF. CDR3 nucleotide sequence: TGTGCCAGCAGCTCCTCATCAGCGGGATTCTCATTTCTTGCCTACGAGCAGTACTTC.

This sequence joins TRBV7-2 and TRBJ1-1; D not certain. In germline, CDR1 is SGHTA, CDR2 FQGNSA. V lost 5 bases and J lost 1, with 5 bases in between. The CDR3 spans 12 residues. The CDR3 here is CASSPWNTEAFF. In DNA form, the CDR3 reads TGTGCCAGCAGCCCCTGGAACACTGAAGCTTTCTTT.

This sequence joins TRBV7-3 and TRBJ2-1; no definite D call. CDR1 and CDR2 from the germline V gene are SGHTA and FQGTGA. With 3 bases removed from V and 4 bases from J, the gap between germline ends came to 13 bases. The length of the CDR3 is 15 residues. CDR3 nucleotides: TGTGCCAGCAGCTTCAGCTTGACTGGTTACAATGAGCAGTTCTTC. This gives the protein CASSFSLTGYNEQFF.

This chain connects TRBV11-3 to TRBJ2-1; TRBD1 is a possible D gene (5 bases). The ends were cut back, 1 base at V and 3 bases at J, with 10 bases in the middle. The germline gives CDR1 SGHNT, CDR2 YENEEA. The CDR3 has 15 residues. The CDR3 reads CASSLAGSDYNEQFF. The CDR3 DNA sequence: TGTGCCAGCAGCTTAGCAGGGTCGGACTACAATGAGCAGTTCTTC. The entire variable domain, with the rest obtained from reference TRBV11-3 and TRBJ2-1, is as follows: EAGVVQSPRYKIIEKKQPVAFWCNPISGHNTLYWYLQNLGQGPELLIRYENEEAVDDSQLPKDRFSAERLKGVDSTLKIQPAELGDSAVYLCASSLAGSDYNEQFFGPGTRLTVL.

The genes are TRBV19 and TRBJ2-1; the match to TRBD2 covers 9 bases. Germline V gene lookup returns CDR1 LNHDA and CDR2 SQIVND (reference sequence). V lost 7 bases to trimming and J lost 6 bases; unmatched junction nucleotides: 4. The length of the CDR3 is 13 residues. CDR3 nucleotides: TGTGCCAGTATAGGACTAGCGAGCAATGAGCAGTTCTTC. Translating gives CASIGLASNEQFF.

The chain joins TRBV3-1 (or the pseudogene TRBV3-2) to TRBJ2-5; D remains unclear. Germline loops: CDR1 LGHDT, CDR2 YNNKEL (reference sequence). V lost 1 base and J 3 bases, leaving 18 bases between the germline ends. CDR3 length: 17 amino acids. The CDR3 nucleotides read TGTGCCAGCAGCCAAGGGTCGTTGTCGAGCGTGGAAGAGACCCAGTACTTC. This gives the protein CASSQGSLSSVEETQYF.

J is TRBJ2-2 and V is TRBV24-1, with a weak D call TRBD1 (6 bases). Per the germline V gene, CDR1 is KGHDR and CDR2 is SFDVKD. The CDR3 totals 16 residues. V lost 4 bases to trimming and J lost 5 bases, with 16 bases between them. The CDR3 sequence: CATSDWGTPGTGELFF. The CDR3 nucleotides read TGTGCCACCAGTGACTGGGGGACACCGGGAACCGGGGAGCTGTTTTTT.

The rearrangement uses TRBV6-2 or TRBV6-3 and TRBJ1-5, with D possibly being TRBD1 (5 bases). Between the trimmed V and J ends, which lost 4 bases and 4 bases, there was a span of 14 bases. The CDR3 is 15 amino acids. Germline V gene sequence: CDR1 MNHEY, CDR2 SVGEGT. The CDR3 sequence: CASSFRQGRNQPQHF. The DNA for the CDR3 is TGTGCCAGCAGTTTCCGCCAGGGAAGGAATCAGCCCCAGCATTTT.

The chain carries TRBV6-6 and TRBJ2-2, with 8 bases that match TRBD1. The length of the CDR3 is 15 residues. Unmatched junction bases numbered 6, after V lost 5 bases and J lost 4 bases. The germline V gene has CDR1 MNHNY and CDR2 SVGAGI (reference sequence). The CDR3 here is CASSPTGVGTGELFF. In DNA form, the CDR3 reads TGTGCCAGCAGTCCGACAGGGGTAGGCACCGGGGAGCTGTTTTTT.

V is TRBV19 and J is TRBJ2-3; the D gene is possibly TRBD2 (6 bases). The V end was cut by 10 bases, the J end by 11 bases, with 16 bases between. Germline V gene sequence: CDR1 LNHDA, CDR2 SQIVND (reference sequence). The CDR3 contains 11 residues. The CDR3 spells CATTSGDWQYF. CDR3 bases: TGTGCCACCACCTCCGGGGACTGGCAGTATTTT.

Notes on this clone: This CDR3 is also generated by other DNA sequences in the sample. The chain carries TRBV7-9 and TRBJ1-1; no clear D. The germline gives CDR1 SEHNR, CDR2 FQNEAQ (reference sequence). The CDR3 runs 14 residues. Trimming pared 1 base from V and 1 base from J, leaving 7 bases between. The DNA of the CDR3 is TGTGCCAGCAGCTTAGGGCCGGGGAACACTGAAGCTTTCTTT. This translates into CASSLGPGNTEAFF.

The chain employs TRBV9 and TRBJ1-2; 11 positions match TRBD1. The CDR3 is made up of 14 amino acids. CDR1 is SGDLS and CDR2 is YYNGEE in the germline V gene. V lost 4 bases to trimming and J lost 6 bases; unmatched junction nucleotides: 5. The CDR3 DNA sequence: TGTGCCAGCAGCCCGAGGACAGGGGGCAATGGCTACACCTTC. Translation gives CASSPRTGGNGYTF.

The chain combines TRBV10-3 with TRBJ2-7; the match to TRBD2 covers 10 bases. The CDR3 is 12 amino acids. Germline V gene data show CDR1 as ENHRY and CDR2 as SYGVKD. Germline trimming cut 11 bases from V and 2 bases from J; bases unmatched to any gene: 3. In DNA, the CDR3 is TGTGCCGCTAGCGGGAGTACCTACGAGCAGTACTTC. Residues: CAASGSTYEQYF.

This clone showed up just a few times. The gene calls are TRBV7-3 and TRBJ2-3; weak D call: TRBD2 (6 bases). This CDR3 comprises 14 residues. Trimming pared 8 bases from V and 2 bases from J, leaving 14 bases between. The germline V gene encodes CDR1 SGHTA and CDR2 FQGTGA. CDR3 bases: TGTGCCAGCCAACGAGGCGGGAACACAGATACGCAGTATTTT. Protein product: CASQRGGNTDTQYF.

The chain is built from TRBV7-2 and TRBJ2-2; 9 nucleotides line up with TRBD2. V shed 3 bases and J 0 bases; nucleotides not matched to a gene: 2. This CDR3 is built from 16 residues. Germline V CDR1 and CDR2: SGHTA, FQGNSA. The CDR3 DNA reads TGTGCCAGCAGCTTGACTAGCGGCGCGAACACCGGGGAGCTGTTTTTT. Translated: CASSLTSGANTGELFF.

The J gene is TRBJ2-1, the V gene TRBV29-1; 10 nucleotides line up with TRBD2. V trimming: 3 bases; J trimming: 2 bases; junction bases outside the gene matches: 7. The CDR3 runs 16 residues. The germline CDR1 and CDR2 sequences are SQVTM and ANQGSEA. CDR3 region: CSVEWASGSPYNEQFF. CDR3 nucleotide sequence: TGCAGCGTTGAGTGGGCTAGCGGGAGCCCCTACAATGAGCAGTTCTTC.